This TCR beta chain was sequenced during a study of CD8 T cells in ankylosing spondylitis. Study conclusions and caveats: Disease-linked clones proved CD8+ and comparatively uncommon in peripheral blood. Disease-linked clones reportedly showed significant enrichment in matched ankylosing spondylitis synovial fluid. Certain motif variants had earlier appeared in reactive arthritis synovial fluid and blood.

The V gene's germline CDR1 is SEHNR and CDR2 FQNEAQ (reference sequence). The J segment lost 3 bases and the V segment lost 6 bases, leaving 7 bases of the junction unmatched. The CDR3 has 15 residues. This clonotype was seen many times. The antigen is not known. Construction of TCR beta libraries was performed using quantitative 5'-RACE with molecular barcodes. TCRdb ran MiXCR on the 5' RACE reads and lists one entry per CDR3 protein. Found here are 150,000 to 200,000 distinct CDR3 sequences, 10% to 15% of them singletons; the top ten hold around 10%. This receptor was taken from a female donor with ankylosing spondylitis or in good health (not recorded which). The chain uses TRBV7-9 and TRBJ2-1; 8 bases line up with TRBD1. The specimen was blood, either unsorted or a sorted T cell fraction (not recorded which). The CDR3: CASSTRDRNYNEQFF. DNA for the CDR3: TGTGCCAGCAGTACCCGGGACAGGAACTACAATGAGCAGTTCTTC.